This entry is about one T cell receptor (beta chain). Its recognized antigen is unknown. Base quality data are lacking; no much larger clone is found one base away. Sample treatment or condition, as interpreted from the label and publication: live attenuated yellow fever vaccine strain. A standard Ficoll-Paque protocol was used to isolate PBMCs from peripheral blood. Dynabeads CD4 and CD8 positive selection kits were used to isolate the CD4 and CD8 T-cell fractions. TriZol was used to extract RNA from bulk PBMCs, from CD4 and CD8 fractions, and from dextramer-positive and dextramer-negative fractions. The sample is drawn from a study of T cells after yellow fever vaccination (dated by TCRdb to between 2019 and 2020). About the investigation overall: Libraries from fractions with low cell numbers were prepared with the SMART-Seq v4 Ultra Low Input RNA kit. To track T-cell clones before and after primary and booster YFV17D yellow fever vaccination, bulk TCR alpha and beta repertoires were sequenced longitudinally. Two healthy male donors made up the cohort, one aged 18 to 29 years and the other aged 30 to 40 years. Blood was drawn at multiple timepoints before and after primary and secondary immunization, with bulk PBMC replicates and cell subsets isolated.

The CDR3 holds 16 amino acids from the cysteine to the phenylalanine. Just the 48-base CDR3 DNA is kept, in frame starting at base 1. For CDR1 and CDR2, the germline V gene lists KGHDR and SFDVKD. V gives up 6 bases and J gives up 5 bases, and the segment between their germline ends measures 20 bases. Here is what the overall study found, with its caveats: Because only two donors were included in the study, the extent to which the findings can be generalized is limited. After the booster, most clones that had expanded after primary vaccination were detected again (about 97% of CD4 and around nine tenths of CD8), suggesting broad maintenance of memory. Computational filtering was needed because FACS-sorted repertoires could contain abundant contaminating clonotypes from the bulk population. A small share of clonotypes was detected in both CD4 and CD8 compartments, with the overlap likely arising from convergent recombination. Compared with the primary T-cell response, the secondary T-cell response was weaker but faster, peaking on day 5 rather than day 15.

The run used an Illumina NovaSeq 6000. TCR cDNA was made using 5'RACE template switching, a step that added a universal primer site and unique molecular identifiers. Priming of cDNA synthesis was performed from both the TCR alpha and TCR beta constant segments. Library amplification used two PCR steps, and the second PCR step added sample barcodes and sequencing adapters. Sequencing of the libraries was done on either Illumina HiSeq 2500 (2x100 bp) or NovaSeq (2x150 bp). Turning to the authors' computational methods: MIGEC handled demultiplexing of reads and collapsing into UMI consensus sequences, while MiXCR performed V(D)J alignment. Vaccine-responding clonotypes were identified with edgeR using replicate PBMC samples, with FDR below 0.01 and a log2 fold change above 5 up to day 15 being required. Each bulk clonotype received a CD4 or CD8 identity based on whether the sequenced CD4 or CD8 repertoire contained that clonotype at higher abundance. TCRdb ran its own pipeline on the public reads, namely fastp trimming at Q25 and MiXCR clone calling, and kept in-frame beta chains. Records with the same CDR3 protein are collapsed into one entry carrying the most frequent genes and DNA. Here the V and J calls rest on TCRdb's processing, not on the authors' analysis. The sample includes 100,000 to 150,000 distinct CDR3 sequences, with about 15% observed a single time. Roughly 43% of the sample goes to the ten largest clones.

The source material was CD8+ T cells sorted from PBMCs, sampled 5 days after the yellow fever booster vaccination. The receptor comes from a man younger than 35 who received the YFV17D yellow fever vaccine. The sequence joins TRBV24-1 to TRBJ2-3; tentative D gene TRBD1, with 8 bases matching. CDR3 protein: CATSSGRRGTGDTQYF. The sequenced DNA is TGTGCCACCAGTAGTGGGCGGCGGGGGACAGGAGATACGCAGTATTTT.